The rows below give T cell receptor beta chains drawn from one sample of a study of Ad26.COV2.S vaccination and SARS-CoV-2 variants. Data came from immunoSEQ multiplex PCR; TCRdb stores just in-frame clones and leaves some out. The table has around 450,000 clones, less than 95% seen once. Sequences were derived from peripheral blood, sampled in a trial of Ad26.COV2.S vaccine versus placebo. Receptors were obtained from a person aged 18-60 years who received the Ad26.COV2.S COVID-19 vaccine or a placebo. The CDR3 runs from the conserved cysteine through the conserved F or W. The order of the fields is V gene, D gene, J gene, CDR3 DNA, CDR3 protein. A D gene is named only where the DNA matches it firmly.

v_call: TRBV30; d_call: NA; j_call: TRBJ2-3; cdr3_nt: TGTGCCTGGAGTGTAGGGCCAGGGACGCAGTATTTT; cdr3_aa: CAWSVGPGTQYF
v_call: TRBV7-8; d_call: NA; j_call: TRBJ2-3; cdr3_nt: TGTGCCAGCAGAACAGCCACCACAGATACGCAGTATTTT; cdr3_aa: CASRTATTDTQYF
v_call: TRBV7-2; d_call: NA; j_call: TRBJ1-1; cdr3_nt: TGTGCCAGCAGCTTAGGAGGACACACTGAAGCTTTCTTT; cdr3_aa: CASSLGGHTEAFF
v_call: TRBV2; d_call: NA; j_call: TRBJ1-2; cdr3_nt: TGTGCCAGCAGGGCAATAAGGGGGTCAAGCTATGGCTACACCTTC; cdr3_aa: CASRAIRGSSYGYTF
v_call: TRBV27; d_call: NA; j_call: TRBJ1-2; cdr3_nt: TGTGCCAGCGCCACCGGTGGAATGTTATATGGCTACACCTTC; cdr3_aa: CASATGGMLYGYTF
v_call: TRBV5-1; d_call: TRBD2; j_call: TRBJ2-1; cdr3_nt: TGCGCCAGCAGCTTCCTAGCGGTTAGCTCCTACAATGAGCAGTTCTTC; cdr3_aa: CASSFLAVSSYNEQFF
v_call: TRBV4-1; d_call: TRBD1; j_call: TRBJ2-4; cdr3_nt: TGCGCCAGCAGCCAGCCGGGACAGTTGTTCATTCAGTACTTC; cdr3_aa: CASSQPGQLFIQYF
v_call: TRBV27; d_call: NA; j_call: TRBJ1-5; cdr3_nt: TGTGCCAGCAGTCCCCAGTCTGGTCGCGGCCAGCCCCAGCATTTT; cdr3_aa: CASSPQSGRGQPQHF
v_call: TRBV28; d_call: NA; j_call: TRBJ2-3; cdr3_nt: TGTGCCAGCAGTCCTCGGGACTTCATTAGCACAGATACGCAGTATTTT; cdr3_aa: CASSPRDFISTDTQYF
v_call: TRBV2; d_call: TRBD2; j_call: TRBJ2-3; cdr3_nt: TGTGCCAGCAGTGGGTGGGGTAGCGGGGCCGCGCAGTATTTT; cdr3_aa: CASSGWGSGAAQYF
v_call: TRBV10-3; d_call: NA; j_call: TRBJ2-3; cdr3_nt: TGTGCCATCAGTGAGATGGCGGATACGCAGTATTTT; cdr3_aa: CAISEMADTQYF
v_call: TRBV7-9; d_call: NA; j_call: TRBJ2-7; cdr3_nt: TGTGCCAGCAGCCCCTCAGACCGGCCCCGGGGCGGTTACGAGCAGTACTTC; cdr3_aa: CASSPSDRPRGGYEQYF
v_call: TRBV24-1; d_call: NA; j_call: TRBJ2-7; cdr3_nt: TGTGCCACCAGTGATCCAAGGTCCAGCGACGAGCAGTACTTC; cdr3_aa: CATSDPRSSDEQYF
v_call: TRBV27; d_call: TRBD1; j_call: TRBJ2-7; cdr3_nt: TGTGCCAGCAGCCAGGGGGCGAGCTCCTACGAGCAGTACTTC; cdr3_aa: CASSQGASSYEQYF
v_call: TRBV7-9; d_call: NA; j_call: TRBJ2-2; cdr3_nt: TGTGCCAGCACCTCCCGGGTCAAAACCGGAACCGGGGAGCTGTTTTTT; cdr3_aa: CASTSRVKTGTGELFF
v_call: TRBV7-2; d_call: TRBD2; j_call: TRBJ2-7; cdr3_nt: TGTGCCAGCAGCTCTCTTCGGGGACTAGCATCCGAGCAGTACTTC; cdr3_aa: CASSSLRGLASEQYF
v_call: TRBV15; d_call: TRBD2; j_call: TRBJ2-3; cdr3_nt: TGTGCCACCAGCGGGGGACTAGCGACGACAGATACGCAGTATTTT; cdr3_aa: CATSGGLATTDTQYF
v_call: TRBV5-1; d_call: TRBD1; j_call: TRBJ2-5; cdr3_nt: TGCGCCAGCAGCTGGGACAGTCAAGAGACCCAGTACTTC; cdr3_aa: CASSWDSQETQYF
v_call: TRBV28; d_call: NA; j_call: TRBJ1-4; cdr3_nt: TGTGCCAGCAGTTTCCGGTCGGCTAATGAAAAACTGTTTTTT; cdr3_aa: CASSFRSANEKLFF
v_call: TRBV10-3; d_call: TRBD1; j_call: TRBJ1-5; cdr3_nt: TGTGCCATCAGTGGGGGACAGGGTGGTGGCAATCAGCCCCAGCATTTT; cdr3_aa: CAISGGQGGGNQPQHF
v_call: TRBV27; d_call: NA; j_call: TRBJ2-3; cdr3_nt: TGTGCCAGCAGTTTTGCCAGGTTAACAGATACGCAGTATTTT; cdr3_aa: CASSFARLTDTQYF
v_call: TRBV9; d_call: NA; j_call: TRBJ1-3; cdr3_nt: TGTGCCAGCAGCGTAGGGGGGACCGAGAGCTCTGGAAACACCATATATTTT; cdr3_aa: CASSVGGTESSGNTIYF
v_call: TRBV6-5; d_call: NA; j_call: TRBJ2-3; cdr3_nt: TGTGCCAGCAGCACGCCCCGAGTGGATACGCAGTATTTT; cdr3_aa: CASSTPRVDTQYF
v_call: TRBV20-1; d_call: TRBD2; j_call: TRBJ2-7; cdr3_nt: TGCAGTGCTAGTCCTCTAGCGGGAGTTTTTAGGGAGCAGTACTTC; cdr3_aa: CSASPLAGVFREQYF
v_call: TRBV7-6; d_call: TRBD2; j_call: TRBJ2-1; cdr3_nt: TGTGCCAGCAGCCCGCGCGGCGGGAGCGCCTACAATGAGCAGTTCTTC; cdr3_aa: CASSPRGGSAYNEQFF
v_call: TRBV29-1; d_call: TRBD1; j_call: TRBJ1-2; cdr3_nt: TGCAGCGTTGAGACAGGGGGCGCCAGCTACACCTTC; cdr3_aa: CSVETGGASYTF
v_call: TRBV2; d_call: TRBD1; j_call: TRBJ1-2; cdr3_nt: TGTGCCAGCAGTGAAAAAACAGGGGGAAACTATGGCTACACCTTC; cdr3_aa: CASSEKTGGNYGYTF